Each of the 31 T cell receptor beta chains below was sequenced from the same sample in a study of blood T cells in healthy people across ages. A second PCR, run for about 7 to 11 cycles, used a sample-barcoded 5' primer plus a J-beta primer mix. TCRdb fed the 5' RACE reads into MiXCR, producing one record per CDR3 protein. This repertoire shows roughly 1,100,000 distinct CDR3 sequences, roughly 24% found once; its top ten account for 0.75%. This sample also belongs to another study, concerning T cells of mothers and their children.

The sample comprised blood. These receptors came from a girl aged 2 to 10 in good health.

As DNA, the CDR3 is TGTGCCAGCAGTTACTGGGGGGCGCTAGGGGCAGATACGCAGTATTTT. Protein product: CASSYWGALGADTQYF. The V gene is TRBV6-6, the J gene TRBJ2-3, with D tentatively TRBD1 or TRBD2 (6 bases each). Trimming cost V 1 base and J 4 bases, with 15 bases left between them. The V gene's germline CDR1 is MNHNY and CDR2 SVGAGI (reference sequence). The CDR3 covers 16 residues.

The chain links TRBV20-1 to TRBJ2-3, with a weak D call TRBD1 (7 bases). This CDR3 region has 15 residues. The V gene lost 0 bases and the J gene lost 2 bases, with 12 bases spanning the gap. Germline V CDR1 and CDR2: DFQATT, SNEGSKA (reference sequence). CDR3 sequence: CSARDGGTATDTQYF. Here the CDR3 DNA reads TGCAGTGCTAGAGATGGGGGGACAGCCACAGATACGCAGTATTTT.

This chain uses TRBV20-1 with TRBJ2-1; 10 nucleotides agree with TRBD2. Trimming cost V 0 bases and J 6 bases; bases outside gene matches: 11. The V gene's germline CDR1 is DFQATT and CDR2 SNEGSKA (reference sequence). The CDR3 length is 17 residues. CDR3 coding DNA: TGCAGTGCTAGAGATCTGGTTCTTGAGCGGGGGGGCAATGAGCAGTTCTTC. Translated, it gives CSARDLVLERGGNEQFF.

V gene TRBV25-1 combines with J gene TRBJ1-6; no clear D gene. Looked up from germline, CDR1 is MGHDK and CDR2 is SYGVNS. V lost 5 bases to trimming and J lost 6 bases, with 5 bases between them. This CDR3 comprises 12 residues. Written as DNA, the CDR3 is TGTGCCAGCAGTCAGAGTAATTCACCCCTCCACTTT. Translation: CASSQSNSPLHF.

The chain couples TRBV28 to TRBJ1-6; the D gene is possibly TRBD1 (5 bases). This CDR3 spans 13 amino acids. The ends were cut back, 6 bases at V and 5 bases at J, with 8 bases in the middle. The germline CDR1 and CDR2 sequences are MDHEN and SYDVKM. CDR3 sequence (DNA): TGTGCCAGCAGGGACACCGATAATTCACCCCTCCACTTT. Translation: CASRDTDNSPLHF.

This chain's CDR3 is CASSSGIWYGYTF. The CDR3 DNA reads TGTGCCAGCAGTTCCGGGATCTGGTATGGCTACACCTTC. The chain has TRBV12-3 or TRBV12-4 and TRBJ1-2, with D unresolved. The V end lost 4 bases, the J end lost 5 bases, and 11 bases lay between the germline ends. The CDR3 consists of 13 residues.

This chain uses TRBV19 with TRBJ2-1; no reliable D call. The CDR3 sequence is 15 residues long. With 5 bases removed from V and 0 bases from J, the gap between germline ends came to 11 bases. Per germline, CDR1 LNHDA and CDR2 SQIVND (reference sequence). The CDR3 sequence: CASSVTPSSYNEQFF. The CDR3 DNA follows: TGTGCCAGTAGTGTAACCCCGAGCTCCTACAATGAGCAGTTCTTC. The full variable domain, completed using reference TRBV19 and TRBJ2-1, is DGGITQSPKYLFRKEGQNVTLSCEQNLNHDAMYWYRQDPGQGLRLIYYSQIVNDFQKGDIAEGYSVSREKKESFPLTVTSAQKNPTAFYLCASSVTPSSYNEQFFGPGTRLTVL.

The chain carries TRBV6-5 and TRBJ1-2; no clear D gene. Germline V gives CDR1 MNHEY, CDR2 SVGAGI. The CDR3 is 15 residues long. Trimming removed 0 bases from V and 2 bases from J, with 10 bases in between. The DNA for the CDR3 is TGTGCCAGCAGTTACTCTCCCGCGCTAAACTATGGCTACACCTTC. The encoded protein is CASSYSPALNYGYTF.

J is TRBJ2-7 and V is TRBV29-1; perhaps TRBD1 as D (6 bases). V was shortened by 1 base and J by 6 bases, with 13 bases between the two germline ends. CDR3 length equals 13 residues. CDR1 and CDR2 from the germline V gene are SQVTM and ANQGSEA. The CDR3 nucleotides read TGCAGCGTTGAAGTGAGGTTCAGGGGCGAGCAGTACTTC. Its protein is CSVEVRFRGEQYF.

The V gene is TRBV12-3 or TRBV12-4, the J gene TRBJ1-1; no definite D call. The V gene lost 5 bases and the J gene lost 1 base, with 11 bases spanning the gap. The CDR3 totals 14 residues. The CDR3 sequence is CASSPLTENTEAFF. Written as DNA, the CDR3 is TGTGCCAGCAGTCCTCTGACGGAGAACACTGAAGCTTTCTTT.

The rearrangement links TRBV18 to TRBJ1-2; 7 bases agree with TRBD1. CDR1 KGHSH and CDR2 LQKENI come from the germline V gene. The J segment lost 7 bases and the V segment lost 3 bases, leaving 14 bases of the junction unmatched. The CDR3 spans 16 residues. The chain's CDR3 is CASSPSGGGRVRGYTF. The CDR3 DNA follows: TGTGCCAGCTCACCCTCAGGAGGGGGCAGAGTTCGTGGCTACACCTTC.

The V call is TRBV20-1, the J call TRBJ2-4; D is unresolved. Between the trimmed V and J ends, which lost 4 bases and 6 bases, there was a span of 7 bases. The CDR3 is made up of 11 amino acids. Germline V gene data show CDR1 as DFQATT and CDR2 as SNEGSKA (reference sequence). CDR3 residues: CSAMSGNIQYF. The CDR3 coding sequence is TGCAGTGCTATGAGTGGAAACATTCAGTACTTC.

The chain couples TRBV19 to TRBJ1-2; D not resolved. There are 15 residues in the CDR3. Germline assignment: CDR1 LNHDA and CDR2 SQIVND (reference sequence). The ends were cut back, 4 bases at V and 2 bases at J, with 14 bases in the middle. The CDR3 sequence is CASSTVYFLNYGYTF. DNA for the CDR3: TGTGCCAGTAGTACGGTCTATTTCCTCAACTATGGCTACACCTTC.

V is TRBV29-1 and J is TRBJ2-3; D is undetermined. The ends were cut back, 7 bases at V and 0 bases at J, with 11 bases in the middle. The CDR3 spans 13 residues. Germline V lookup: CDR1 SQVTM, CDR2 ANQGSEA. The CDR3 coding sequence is TGCAGCGCGACTTACTCTAGCACAGATACGCAGTATTTT. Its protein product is CSATYSSTDTQYF.

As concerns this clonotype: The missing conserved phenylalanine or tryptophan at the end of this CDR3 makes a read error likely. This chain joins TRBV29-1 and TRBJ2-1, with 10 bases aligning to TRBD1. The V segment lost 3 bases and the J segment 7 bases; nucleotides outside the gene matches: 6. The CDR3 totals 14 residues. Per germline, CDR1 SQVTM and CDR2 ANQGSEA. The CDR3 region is CSVEDRGFSNEQFS. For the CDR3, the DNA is TGCAGCGTTGAGGACAGGGGGTTCTCGAATGAGCAGTTCTCC.

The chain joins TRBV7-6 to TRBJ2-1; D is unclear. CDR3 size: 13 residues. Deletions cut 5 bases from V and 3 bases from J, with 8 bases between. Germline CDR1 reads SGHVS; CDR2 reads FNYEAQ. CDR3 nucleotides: TGTGCCAGCAGCCACGCATACTACAATGAGCAGTTCTTC. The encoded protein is CASSHAYYNEQFF. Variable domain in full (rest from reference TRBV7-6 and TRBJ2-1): GAGVSQSPRYKVTKRGQDVALRCDPISGHVSLYWYRQALGQGPEFLTYFNYEAQQDKSGLPNDRFSAERPEGSISTLTIQRTEQRDSAMYRCASSHAYYNEQFFGPGTRLTVL.

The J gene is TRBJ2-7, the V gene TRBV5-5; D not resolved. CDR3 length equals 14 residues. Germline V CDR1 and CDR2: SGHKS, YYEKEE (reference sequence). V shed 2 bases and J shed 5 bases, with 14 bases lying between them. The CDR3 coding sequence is TGTGCCAGCAGCTTTCCAGGTTTATCCAACGAGCAGTACTTC. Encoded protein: CASSFPGLSNEQYF.

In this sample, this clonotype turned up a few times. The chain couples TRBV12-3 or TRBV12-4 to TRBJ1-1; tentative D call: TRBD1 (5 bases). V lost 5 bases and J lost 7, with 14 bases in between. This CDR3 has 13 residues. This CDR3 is CASSPKTVIEAFF. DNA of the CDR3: TGTGCCAGCAGTCCGAAGACAGTTATTGAAGCTTTCTTT.

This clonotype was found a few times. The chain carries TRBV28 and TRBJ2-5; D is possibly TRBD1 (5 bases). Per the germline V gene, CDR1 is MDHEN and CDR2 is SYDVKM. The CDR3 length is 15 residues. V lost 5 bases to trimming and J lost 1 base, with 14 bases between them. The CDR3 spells CASSPLTETQETQYF. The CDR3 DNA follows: TGTGCCAGCAGTCCCTTGACAGAGACCCAAGAGACCCAGTACTTC. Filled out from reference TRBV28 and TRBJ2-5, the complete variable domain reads DVKVTQSSRYLVKRTGEKVFLECVQDMDHENMFWYRQDPGLGLRLIYFSYDVKMKEKGDIPEGYSVSREKKERFSLILESASTNQTSMYLCASSPLTETQETQYFGPGTRLLVL.

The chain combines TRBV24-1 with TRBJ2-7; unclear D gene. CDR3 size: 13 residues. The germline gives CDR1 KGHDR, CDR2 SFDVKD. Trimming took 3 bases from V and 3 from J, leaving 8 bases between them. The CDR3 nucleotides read TGTGCCACCAGTGATCCCGTTGGCTACGAGCAGTACTTC. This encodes CATSDPVGYEQYF.

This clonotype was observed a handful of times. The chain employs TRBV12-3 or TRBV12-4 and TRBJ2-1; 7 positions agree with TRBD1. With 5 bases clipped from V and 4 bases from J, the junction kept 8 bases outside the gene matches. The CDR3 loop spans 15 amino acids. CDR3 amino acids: CASSPMGQTYNEQFF. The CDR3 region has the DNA TGTGCCAGCAGTCCGATGGGACAGACTTACAATGAGCAGTTCTTC.

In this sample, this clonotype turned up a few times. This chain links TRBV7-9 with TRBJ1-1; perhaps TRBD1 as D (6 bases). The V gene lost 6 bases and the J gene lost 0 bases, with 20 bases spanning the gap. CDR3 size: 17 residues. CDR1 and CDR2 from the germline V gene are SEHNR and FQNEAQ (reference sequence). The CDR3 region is CASSPAAGDRMNTEAFF. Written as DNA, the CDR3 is TGTGCCAGCAGTCCGGCGGCAGGGGACCGAATGAACACTGAAGCTTTCTTT. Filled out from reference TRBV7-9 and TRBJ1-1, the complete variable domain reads DTGVSQNPRHKITKRGQNVTFRCDPISEHNRLYWYRQTLGQGPEFLTYFQNEAQLEKSRLLSDRFSAERPKGSFSTLEIQRTEQGDSAMYLCASSPAAGDRMNTEAFFGQGTRLTVV.

CDR3 nucleotides: TGTGCCAGCAGCTTAGGAGGGGGGGATGATAACACCGGGGAGCTGTTTTTT. It yields the protein CASSLGGGDDNTGELFF. The chain uses TRBV7-3 and TRBJ2-2; D may be TRBD2 (7 bases). The CDR3 loop spans 17 amino acids. Trimming removed 2 bases at V and 2 bases at J, with 15 bases between. Germline V gene lookup returns CDR1 SGHTA and CDR2 FQGTGA. The full variable domain, its missing parts supplied by reference TRBV7-3 and TRBJ2-2, is GAGVSQTPSNKVTEKGKYVELRCDPISGHTALYWYRQSLGQGPEFLIYFQGTGAADDSGLPNDRFFAVRPEGSVSTLKIQRTERGDSAVYLCASSLGGGDDNTGELFFGEGSRLTVL.

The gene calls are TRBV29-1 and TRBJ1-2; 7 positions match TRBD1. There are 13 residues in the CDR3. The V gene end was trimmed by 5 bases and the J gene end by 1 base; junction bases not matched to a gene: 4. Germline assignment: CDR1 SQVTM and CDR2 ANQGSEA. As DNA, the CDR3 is TGCAGCGTTCCGGACAGGTTTAACTATGGCTACACCTTC. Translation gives CSVPDRFNYGYTF.

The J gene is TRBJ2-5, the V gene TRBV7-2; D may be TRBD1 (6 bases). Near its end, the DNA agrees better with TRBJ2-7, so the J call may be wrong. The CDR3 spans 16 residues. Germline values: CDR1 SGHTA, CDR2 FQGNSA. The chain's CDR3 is CASSLADSRGYYEQYF. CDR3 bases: TGTGCCAGCAGCTTAGCAGACTCAAGGGGGTACTACGAGCAGTACTTC.

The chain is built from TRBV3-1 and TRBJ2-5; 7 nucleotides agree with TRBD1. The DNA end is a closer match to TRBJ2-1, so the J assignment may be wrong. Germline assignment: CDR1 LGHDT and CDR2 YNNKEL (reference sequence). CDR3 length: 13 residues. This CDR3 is CASSLRQGSEQFF. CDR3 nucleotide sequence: TGTGCCAGCAGCCTTCGACAGGGAAGTGAGCAGTTCTTC.

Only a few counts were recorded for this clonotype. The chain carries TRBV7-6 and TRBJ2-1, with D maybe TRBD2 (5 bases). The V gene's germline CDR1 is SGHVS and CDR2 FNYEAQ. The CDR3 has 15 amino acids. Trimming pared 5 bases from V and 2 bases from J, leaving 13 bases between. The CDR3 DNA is TGTGCCAGCAGCGAAAGCCTAGCAGCCTACAATGAGCAGTTCTTC. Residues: CASSESLAAYNEQFF.

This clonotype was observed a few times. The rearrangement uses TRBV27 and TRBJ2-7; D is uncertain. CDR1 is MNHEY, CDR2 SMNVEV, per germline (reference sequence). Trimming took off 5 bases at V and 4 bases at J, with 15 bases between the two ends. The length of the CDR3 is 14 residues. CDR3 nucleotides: TGTGCCAGCAGTCCCCGCCGAGAGTTATACGAGCAGTACTTC. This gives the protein CASSPRRELYEQYF.

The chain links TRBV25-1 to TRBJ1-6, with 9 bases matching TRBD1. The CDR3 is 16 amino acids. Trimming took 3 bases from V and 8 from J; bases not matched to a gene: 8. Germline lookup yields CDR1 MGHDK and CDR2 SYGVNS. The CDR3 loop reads CASSDSTGGLDSPLHF. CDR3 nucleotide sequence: TGTGCCAGCAGTGATTCAACAGGGGGCTTGGATTCACCCCTCCACTTT. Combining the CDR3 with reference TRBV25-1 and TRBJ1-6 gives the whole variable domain EADIYQTPRYLVIGTGKKITLECSQTMGHDKMYWYQQDPGMELHLIHYSYGVNSTEKGDLSSESTVSRIRTEHFPLTLESARPSHTSQYLCASSDSTGGLDSPLHFGNGTRLTVT.

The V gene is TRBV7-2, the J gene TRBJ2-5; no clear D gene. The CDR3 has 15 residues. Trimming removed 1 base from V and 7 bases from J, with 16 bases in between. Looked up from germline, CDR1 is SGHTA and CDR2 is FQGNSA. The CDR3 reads CASSLDPRRPGTQYF. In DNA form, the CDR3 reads TGTGCCAGCAGCTTAGACCCCAGGAGACCGGGGACCCAGTACTTC.

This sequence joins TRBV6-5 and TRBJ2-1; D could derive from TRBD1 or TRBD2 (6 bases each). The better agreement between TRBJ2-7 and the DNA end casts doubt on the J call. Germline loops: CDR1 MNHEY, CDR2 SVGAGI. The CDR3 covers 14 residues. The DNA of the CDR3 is TGTGCCAGCAGTTACGTAGGGGGGCTAGGCGAGCAGTACTTC. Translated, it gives CASSYVGGLGEQYF.